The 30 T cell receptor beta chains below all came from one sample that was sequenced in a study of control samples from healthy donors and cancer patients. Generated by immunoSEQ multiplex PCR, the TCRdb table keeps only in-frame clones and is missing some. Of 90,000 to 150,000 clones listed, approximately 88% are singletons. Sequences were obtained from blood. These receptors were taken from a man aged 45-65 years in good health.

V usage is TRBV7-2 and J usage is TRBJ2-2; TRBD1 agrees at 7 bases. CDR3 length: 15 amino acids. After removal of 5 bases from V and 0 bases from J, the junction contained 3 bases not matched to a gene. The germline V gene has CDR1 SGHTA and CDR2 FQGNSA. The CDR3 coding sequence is TGTGCCAGCAGCCACGGGACAGCGAACACCGGGGAGCTGTTTTTT. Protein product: CASSHGTANTGELFF.

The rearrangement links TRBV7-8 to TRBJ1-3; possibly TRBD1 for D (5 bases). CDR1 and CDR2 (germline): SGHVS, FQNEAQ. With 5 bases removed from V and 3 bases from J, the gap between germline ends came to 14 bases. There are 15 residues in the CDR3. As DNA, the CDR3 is TGTGCCAGCAGCCCTGGGCAGGGCTATGGAAACACCATATATTTT. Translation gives CASSPGQGYGNTIYF.

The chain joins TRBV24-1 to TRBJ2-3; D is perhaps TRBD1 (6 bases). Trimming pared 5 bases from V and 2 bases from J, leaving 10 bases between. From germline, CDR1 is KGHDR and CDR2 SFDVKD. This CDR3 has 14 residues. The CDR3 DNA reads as TGTGCCACCAGTGCTGAGGGGGACACAGATACGCAGTATTTT. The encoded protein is CATSAEGDTDTQYF.

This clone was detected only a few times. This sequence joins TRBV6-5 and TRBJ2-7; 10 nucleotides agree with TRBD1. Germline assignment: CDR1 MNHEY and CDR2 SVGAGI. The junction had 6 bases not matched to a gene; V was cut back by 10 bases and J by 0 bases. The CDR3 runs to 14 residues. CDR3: CAIRDRGTSYEQYF. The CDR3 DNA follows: TGTGCCATCCGGGACAGGGGCACCTCCTACGAGCAGTACTTC.

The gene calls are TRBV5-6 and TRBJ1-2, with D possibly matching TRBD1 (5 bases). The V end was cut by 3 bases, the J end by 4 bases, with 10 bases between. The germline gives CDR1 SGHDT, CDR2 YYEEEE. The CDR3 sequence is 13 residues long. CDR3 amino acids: CASSSLDSYGYTF. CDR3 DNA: TGTGCCAGCAGCTCCCTCGACAGCTATGGCTACACCTTC.

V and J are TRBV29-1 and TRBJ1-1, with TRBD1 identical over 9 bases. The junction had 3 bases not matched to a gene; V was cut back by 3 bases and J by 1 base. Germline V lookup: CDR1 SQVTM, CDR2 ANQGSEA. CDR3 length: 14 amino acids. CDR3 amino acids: CSVERDRENTEAFF. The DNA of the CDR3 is TGCAGCGTTGAGAGGGACAGGGAGAACACTGAAGCTTTCTTT.

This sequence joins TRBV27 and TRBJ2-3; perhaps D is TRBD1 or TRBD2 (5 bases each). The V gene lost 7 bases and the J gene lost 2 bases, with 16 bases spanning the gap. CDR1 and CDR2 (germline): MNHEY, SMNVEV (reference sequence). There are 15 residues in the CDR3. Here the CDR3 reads CASTSGAGYTDTQYF. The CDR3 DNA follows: TGTGCCAGCACCTCCGGGGCAGGTTACACAGATACGCAGTATTTT.

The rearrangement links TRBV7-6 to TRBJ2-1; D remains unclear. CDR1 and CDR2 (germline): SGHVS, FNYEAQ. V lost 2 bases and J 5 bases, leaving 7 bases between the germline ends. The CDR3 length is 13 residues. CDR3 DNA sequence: TGTGCCAGCAGCTTAACGGAAAACAATGAGCAGTTCTTC. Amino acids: CASSLTENNEQFF.

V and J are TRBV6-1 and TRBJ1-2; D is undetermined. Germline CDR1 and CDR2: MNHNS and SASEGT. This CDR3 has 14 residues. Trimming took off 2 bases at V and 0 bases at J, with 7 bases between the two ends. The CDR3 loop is CASSEWAANYGYTF. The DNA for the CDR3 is TGTGCCAGCAGTGAATGGGCGGCTAACTATGGCTACACCTTC.

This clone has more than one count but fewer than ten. In DNA form, the CDR3 reads TGCGCCAGCAGTGAGTTGCTCGGCACAGGCAATCAGCCCCAGCATTTT. This translates into CASSELLGTGNQPQHF. J is TRBJ1-5 and V is TRBV10-1; D is uncertain. Deletions cut 1 base from V and 2 bases from J, with 12 bases between. The CDR3 is made up of 16 amino acids. In germline, CDR1 is WNHNN, CDR2 SYGVQD (reference sequence).

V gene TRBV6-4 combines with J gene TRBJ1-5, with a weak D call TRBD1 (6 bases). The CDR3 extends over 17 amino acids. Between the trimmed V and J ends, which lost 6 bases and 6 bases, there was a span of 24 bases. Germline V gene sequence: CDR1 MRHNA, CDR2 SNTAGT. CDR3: CASSERTWGAQTQPQHF. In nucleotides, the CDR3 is TGTGCCAGCAGCGAGAGGACATGGGGGGCGCAAACTCAGCCCCAGCATTTT.

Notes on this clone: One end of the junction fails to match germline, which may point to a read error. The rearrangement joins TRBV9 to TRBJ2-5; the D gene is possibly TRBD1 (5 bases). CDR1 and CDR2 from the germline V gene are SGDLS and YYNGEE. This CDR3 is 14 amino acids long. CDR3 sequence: CASSSPGNQETQYF. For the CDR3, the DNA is TGTGCCAGCAGCAGCCCAGGGAACCAGGAGACCCAGTACTTC.

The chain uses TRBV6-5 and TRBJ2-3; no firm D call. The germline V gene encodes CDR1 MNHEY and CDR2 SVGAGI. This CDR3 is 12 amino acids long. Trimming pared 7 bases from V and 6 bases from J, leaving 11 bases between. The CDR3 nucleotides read TGTGCCAGCACACCCTTTTCGGATACGCAGTATTTT. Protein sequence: CASTPFSDTQYF.

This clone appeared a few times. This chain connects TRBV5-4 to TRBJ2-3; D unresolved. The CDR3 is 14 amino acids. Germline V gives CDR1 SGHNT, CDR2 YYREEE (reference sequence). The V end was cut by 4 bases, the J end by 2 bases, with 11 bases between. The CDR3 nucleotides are TGTGCCAGCAGCCCGACACGGTACACAGATACGCAGTATTTT. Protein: CASSPTRYTDTQYF.

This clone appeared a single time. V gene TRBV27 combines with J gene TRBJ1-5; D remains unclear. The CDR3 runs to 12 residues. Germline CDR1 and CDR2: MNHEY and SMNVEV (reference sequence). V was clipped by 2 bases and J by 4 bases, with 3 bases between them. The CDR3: CASSLPNQPQHF. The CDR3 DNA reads TGTGCCAGCAGTTTACCGAATCAGCCCCAGCATTTT.

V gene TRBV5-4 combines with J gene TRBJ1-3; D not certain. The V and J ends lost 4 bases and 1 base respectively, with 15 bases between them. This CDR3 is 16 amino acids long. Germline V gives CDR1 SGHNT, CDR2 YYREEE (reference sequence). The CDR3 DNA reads TGTGCCAGCAGCCCCGACCCAGGACGGTCTGGAAACACCATATATTTT. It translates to CASSPDPGRSGNTIYF.

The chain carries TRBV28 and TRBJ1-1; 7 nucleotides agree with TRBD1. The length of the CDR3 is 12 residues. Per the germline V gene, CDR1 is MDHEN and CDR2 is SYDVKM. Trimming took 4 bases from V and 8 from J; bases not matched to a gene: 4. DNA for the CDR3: TGTGCCAGCAGTTCACCGGACAGGGAAGCTTTCTTT. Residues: CASSSPDREAFF.

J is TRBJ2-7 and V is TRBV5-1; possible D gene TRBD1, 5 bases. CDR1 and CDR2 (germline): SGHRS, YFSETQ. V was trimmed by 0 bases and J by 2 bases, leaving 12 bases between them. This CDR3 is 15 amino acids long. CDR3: CASSLVAGQTYEQYF. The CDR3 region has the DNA TGCGCCAGCAGCTTGGTGGCAGGGCAAACCTACGAGCAGTACTTC.

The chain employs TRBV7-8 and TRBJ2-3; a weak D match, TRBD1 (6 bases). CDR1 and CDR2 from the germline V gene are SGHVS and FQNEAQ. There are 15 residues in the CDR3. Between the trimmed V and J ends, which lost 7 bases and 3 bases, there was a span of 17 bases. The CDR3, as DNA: TGTGCCAGCAACGTATGGGACACGGATACAGATACGCAGTATTTT. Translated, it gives CASNVWDTDTDTQYF.

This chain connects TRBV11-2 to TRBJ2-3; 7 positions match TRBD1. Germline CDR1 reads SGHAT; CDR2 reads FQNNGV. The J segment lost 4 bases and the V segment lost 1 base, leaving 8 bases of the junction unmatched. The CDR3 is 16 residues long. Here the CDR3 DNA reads TGTGCCAGCAGCTTAGGAAGTAACAGGGGTTCAGATACGCAGTATTTT. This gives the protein CASSLGSNRGSDTQYF.

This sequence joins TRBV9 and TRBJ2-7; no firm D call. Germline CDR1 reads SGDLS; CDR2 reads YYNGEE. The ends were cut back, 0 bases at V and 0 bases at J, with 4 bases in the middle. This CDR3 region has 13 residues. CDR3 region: CASSVGPSYEQYF. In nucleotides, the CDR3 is TGTGCCAGCAGCGTAGGCCCCTCCTACGAGCAGTACTTC.

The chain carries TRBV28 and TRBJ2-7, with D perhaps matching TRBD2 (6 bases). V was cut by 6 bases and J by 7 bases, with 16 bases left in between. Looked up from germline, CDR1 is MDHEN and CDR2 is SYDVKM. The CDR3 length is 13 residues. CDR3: CASRPSNGGEQYF. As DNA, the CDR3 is TGTGCCAGCAGGCCCTCGAACGGGGGAGAGCAGTACTTC.

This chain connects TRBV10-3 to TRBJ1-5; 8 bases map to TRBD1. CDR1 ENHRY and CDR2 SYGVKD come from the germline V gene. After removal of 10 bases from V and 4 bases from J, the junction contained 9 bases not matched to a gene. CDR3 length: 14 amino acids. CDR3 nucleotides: TGTGCCACCACCACAGGGGGAAGGAATCAGCCCCAGCATTTT. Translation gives CATTTGGRNQPQHF.

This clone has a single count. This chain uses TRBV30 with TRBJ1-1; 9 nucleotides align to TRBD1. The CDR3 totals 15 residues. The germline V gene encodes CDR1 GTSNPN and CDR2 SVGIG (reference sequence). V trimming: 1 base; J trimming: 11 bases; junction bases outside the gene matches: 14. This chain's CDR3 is CAWSDPPDRGPHAFF. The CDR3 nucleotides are TGTGCCTGGAGTGACCCACCGGACAGGGGACCTCACGCTTTCTTT.

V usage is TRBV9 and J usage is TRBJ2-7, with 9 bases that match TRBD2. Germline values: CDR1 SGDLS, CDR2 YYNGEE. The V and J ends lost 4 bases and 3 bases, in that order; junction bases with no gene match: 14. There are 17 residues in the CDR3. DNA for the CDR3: TGTGCCAGCAGCCCCGTAGGAGGCAGCGGGGGGTACTACGAGCAGTACTTC. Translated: CASSPVGGSGGYYEQYF.

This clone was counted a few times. The CDR3 DNA reads TGTGCCAGCTCACCAAGCGGACCGGTGGGGTCACCCCTCCACTTT. Protein sequence: CASSPSGPVGSPLHF. The chain has TRBV18 and TRBJ1-6; no clear D. Germline loops: CDR1 KGHSH, CDR2 LQKENI. V was shortened by 2 bases and J by 10 bases, with 15 bases between the two germline ends. The CDR3 is made up of 15 amino acids.

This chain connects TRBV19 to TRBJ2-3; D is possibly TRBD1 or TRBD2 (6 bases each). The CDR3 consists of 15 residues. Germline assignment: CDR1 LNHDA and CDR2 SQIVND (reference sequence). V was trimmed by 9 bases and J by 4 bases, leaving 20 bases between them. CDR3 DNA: TGTGCCAGCAACCCGAAGGGGGGCATCGCAGATACGCAGTATTTT. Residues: CASNPKGGIADTQYF.

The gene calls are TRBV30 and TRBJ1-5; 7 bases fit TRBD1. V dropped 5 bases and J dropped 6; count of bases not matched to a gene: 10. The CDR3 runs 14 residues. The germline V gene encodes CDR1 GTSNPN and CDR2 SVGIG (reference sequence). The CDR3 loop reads CAWGKTGVFQPQHF. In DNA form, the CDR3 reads TGTGCCTGGGGAAAAACAGGGGTTTTTCAGCCCCAGCATTTT. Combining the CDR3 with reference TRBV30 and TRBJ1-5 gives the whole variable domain SQTIHQWPATLVQPVGSPLSLECTVEGTSNPNLYWYRQAAGRGLQLLFYSVGIGQISSEVPQNLSASRPQDRQFILSSKKLLLSDSGFYLCAWGKTGVFQPQHFGDGTRLSIL.

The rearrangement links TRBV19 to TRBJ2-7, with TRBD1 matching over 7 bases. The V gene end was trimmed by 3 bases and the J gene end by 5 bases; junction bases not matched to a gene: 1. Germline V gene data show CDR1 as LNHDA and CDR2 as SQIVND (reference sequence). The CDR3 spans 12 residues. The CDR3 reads CASSMRGHEQYF. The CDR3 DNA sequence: TGTGCCAGTAGTATGAGGGGGCACGAGCAGTACTTC.

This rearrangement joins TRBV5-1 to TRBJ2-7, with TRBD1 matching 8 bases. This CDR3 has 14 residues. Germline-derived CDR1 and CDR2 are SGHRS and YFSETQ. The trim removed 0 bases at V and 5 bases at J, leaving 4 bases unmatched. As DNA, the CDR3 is TGCGCCAGCAGCTTGGCCCAGACAGGGGACGAGCAGTACTTC. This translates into CASSLAQTGDEQYF. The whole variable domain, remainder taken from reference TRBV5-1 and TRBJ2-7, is KAGVTQTPRYLIKTRGQQVTLSCSPISGHRSVSWYQQTPGQGLQFLFEYFSETQRNKGNFPGRFSGRQFSNSRSEMNVSTLELGDSALYLCASSLAQTGDEQYFGPGTRLTVT.